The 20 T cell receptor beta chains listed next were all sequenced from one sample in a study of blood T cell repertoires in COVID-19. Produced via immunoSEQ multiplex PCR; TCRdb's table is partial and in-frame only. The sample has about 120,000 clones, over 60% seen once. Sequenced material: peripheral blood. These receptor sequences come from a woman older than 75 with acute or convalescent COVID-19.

CDR3 sequence: CASSIMRDSEKLFF. The CDR3 DNA sequence: TGTGCCAGTAGTATAATGAGGGACAGCGAAAAACTGTTTTTT. V gene TRBV19 combines with J gene TRBJ1-4; 7 bases agree with TRBD1. The CDR3 contains 14 residues. Per germline, CDR1 LNHDA and CDR2 SQIVND (reference sequence). V was pared by 2 bases and J by 8 bases, with 5 bases of the junction left unmatched.

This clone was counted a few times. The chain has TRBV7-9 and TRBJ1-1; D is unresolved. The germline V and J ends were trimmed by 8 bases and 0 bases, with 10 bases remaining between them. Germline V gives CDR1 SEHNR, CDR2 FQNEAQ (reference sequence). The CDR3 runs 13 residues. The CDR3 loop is CASLFALNTEAFF. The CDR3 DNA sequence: TGTGCCAGCCTATTTGCTTTGAACACTGAAGCTTTCTTT.

This chain's CDR3 is CASSLNQGSSYNSPLHF. DNA for the CDR3: TGTGCCAGCAGTTTAAATCAGGGGAGCTCCTATAATTCACCCCTCCACTTT. The J gene is TRBJ1-6, the V gene TRBV27; perhaps TRBD1 as D (6 bases). The CDR3 spans 17 residues. Germline V CDR1 and CDR2: MNHEY, SMNVEV (reference sequence). V lost 2 bases and J 0 bases, leaving 11 bases between the germline ends.

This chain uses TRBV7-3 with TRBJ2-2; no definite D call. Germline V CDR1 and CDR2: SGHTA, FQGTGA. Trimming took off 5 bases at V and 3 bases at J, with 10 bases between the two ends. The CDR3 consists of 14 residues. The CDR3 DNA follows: TGTGCCAGCAGCCCTGACTCATACACCGGGGAGCTGTTTTTT. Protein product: CASSPDSYTGELFF.

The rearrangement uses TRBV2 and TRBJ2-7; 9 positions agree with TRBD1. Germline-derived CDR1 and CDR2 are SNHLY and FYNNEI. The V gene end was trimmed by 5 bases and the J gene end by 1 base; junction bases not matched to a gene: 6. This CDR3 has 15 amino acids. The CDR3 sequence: CASSPGQGTSYEQYF. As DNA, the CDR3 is TGTGCCAGCAGTCCAGGACAGGGGACGTCCTACGAGCAGTACTTC. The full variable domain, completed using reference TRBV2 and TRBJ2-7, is EPEVTQTPSHQVTQMGQEVILRCVPISNHLYFYWYRQILGQKVEFLVSFYNNEISEKSEIFDDQFSVERPDGSNFTLKIRSTKLEDSAMYFCASSPGQGTSYEQYFGPGTRLTVT.

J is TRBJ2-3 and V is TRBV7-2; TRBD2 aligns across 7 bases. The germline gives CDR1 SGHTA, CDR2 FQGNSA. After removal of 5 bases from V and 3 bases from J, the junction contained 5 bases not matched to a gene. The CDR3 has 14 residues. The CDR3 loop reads CASSLTSWTDTQYF. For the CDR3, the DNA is TGTGCCAGCAGCCTGACTAGCTGGACAGATACGCAGTATTTT.

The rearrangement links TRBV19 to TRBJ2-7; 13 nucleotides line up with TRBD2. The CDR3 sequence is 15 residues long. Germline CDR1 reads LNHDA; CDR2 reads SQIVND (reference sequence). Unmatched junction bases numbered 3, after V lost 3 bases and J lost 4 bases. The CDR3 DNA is TGTGCCAGTAGTATTGGACTAGCGGGGGTTTACGAGCAGTACTTC. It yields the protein CASSIGLAGVYEQYF. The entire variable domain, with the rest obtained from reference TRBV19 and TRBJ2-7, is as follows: DGGITQSPKYLFRKEGQNVTLSCEQNLNHDAMYWYRQDPGQGLRLIYYSQIVNDFQKGDIAEGYSVSREKKESFPLTVTSAQKNPTAFYLCASSIGLAGVYEQYFGPGTRLTVT.

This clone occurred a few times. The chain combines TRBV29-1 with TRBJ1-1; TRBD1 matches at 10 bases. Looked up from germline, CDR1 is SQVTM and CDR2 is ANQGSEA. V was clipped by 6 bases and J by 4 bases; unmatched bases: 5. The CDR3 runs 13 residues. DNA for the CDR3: TGCAGCGTCGGGGGACAGGGGTCCACTGAAGCTTTCTTT. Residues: CSVGGQGSTEAFF. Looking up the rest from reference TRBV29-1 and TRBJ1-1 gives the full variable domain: SAVISQKPSRDICQRGTSLTIQCQVDSQVTMMFWYRQQPGQSLTLIATANQGSEATYESGFVIDKFPISRPNLTFSTLTVSNMSPEDSSIYLCSVGGQGSTEAFFGQGTRLTVV.

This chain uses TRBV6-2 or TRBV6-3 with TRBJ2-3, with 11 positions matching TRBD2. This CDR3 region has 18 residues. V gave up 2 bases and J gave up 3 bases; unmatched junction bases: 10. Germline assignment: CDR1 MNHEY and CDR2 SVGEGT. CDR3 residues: CASSYPDLAGGGTDTQYF. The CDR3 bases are TGTGCCAGCAGTTACCCCGATCTAGCGGGGGGTGGGACAGATACGCAGTATTTT.

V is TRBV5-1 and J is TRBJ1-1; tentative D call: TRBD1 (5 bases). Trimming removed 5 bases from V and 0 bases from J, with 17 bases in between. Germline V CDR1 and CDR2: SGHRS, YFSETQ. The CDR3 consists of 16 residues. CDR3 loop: CASRSPGGGVNTEAFF. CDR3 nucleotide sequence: TGCGCCAGCAGAAGCCCGGGCGGGGGGGTGAACACTGAAGCTTTCTTT.

The CDR3 coding sequence is TGTGCCAGCAGCTCCGACCGACAGGGGGGGAATCAGCCCCAGCATTTT. Protein: CASSSDRQGGNQPQHF. The chain has TRBV7-9 and TRBJ1-5; the match to TRBD1 covers 9 bases. The junction had 8 bases not matched to a gene; V was cut back by 4 bases and J by 4 bases. The CDR3 has 16 residues. Germline V CDR1 and CDR2: SEHNR, FQNEAQ (reference sequence).

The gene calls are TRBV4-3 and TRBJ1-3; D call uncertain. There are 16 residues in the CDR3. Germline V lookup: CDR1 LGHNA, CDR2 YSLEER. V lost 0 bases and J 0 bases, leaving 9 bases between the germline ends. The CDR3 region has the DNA TGCGCCAGCAGCCAAGATAGAGAGGACTCTGGAAACACCATATATTTT. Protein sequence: CASSQDREDSGNTIYF.

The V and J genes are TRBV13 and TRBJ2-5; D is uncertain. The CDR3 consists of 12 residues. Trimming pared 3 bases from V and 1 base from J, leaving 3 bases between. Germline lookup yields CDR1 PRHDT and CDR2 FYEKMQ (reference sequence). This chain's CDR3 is CASSFSQETQYF. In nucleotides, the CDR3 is TGTGCCAGCAGCTTCTCCCAAGAGACCCAGTACTTC.

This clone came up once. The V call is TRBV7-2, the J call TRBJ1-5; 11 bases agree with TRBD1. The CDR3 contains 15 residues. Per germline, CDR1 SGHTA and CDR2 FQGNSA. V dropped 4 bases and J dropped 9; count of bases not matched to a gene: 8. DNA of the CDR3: TGTGCCAGCAGCTCGGGACAGGGGGTCACTTCGCCCCAGCATTTT. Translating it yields CASSSGQGVTSPQHF.

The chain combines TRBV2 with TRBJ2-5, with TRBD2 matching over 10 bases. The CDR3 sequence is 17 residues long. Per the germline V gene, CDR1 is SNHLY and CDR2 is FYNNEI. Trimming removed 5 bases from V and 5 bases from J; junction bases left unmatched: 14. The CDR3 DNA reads TGTGCCAGCAGTCCCCTGAGCGGGGGGGCCATCGGTGAGACCCAGTACTTC. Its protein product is CASSPLSGGAIGETQYF.

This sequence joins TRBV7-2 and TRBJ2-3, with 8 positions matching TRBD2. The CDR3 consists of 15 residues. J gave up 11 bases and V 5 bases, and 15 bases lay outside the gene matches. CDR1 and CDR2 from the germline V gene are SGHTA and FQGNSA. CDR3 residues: CASSLPGSQLAVQYF. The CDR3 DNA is TGTGCCAGCAGCCTTCCCGGCAGTCAACTAGCGGTGCAGTATTTT.

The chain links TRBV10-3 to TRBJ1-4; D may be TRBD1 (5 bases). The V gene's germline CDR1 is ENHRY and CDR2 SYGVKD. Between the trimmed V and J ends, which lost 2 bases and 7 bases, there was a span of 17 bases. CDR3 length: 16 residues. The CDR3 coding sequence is TGTGCCATCAGTGAGCGGGGGGGAGGAAATGGTGAAAAACTGTTTTTT. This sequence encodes CAISERGGGNGEKLFF.

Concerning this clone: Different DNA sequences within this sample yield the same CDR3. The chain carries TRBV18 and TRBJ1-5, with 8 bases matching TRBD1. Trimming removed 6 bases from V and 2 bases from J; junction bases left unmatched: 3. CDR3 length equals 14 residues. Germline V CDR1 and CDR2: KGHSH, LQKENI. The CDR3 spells CASSLGQGNQPQHF. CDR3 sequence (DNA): TGTGCCAGCTCGCTGGGACAGGGCAATCAGCCCCAGCATTTT.

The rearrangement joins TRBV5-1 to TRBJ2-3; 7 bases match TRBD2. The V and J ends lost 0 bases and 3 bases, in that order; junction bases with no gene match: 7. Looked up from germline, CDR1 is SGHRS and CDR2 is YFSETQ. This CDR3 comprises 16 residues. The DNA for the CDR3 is TGCGCCAGCAGCTTGGGGGGGGGTCCCCGGACAGATACGCAGTATTTT. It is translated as CASSLGGGPRTDTQYF. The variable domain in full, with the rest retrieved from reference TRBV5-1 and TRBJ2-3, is KAGVTQTPRYLIKTRGQQVTLSCSPISGHRSVSWYQQTPGQGLQFLFEYFSETQRNKGNFPGRFSGRQFSNSRSEMNVSTLELGDSALYLCASSLGGGPRTDTQYFGPGTRLTVL.

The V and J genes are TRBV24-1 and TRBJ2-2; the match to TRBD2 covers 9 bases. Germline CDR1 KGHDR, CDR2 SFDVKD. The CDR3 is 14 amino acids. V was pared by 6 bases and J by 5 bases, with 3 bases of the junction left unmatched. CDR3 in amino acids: CATSPGLATGELFF. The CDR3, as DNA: TGTGCCACCAGTCCGGGACTAGCTACCGGGGAGCTGTTTTTT.